This T cell receptor (beta chain) was obtained from a study of cytomegalovirus exposure and HLA in healthy donors. Findings and limits, study-wide: What was likely a sequencing artifact was a cluster of highly shared sequence variants.

Points on this clone: Its antigen is as yet unknown.

V dropped 3 bases and J dropped 5 bases, with 4 bases sitting between them. Germline V gives CDR1 SGHTA, CDR2 FQGTGA. The CDR3 sequence is 11 residues long. Use of 60 Vbeta and 13 Jbeta primers characterized the PCR. TCRdb's table, derived via immunoSEQ multiplex PCR, lists solely in-frame clones and lacks some. Seen here are 120,000 to 150,000 clones, over 60% observed once, and the top ten hold about 13%. The sequence was collected from a man in his forties in good health and CMV-seropositive. V gene TRBV7-3 combines with J gene TRBJ1-1; D is undetermined. The sample taken for sequencing was PBMCs. CDR3 sequence reads: CASSFRTEAFF. The CDR3 DNA reads TGTGCCAGCAGCTTTCGTACTGAAGCTTTCTTT.